A single sample is the source of the 9 T cell receptor beta chains below, sequenced in a study of T-cell memory formation after mild COVID-19 (dated by TCRdb to the early 2020s). The library was built by means of 5' RACE. Sequencing used an Illumina NovaSeq 6000. TCRdb reran the public reads through fastp at Q25 and MiXCR, keeping productive beta chains. Each entry is one CDR3 protein sequence, shown with its most common DNA and genes. The sample records 200,000 to 300,000 distinct CDR3 sequences, 15% of which are singletons. 2.1% of the sample belongs to the ten largest clones. The source material was PBMCs or a T cell subset sorted from them (not recorded which). Every receptor here comes from an adult woman who had mild COVID-19 (a few samples of this study predate the infection). The sample titles of this study are shuffled in the database, so cell type and time point are left out; the donor was told from shared clones.

This chain uses TRBV28 with TRBJ1-2; 11 positions match TRBD1. This CDR3 comprises 14 residues. The V segment lost 6 bases and the J segment 7 bases; nucleotides outside the gene matches: 7. The germline V gene has CDR1 MDHEN and CDR2 SYDVKM. CDR3 bases: TGTGCCAGCAGCCGACGGACAGGGGGCGGTGGCTACACCTTC. Translating gives CASSRRTGGGGYTF.

This clonotype was detected only a few times. The gene calls are TRBV29-1 and TRBJ2-5; 10 bases are a match to TRBD1. With 8 bases clipped from V and 3 bases from J, the junction kept 6 bases outside the gene matches. The length of the CDR3 is 13 residues. Germline V gives CDR1 SQVTM, CDR2 ANQGSEA. CDR3 loop: CSSSDRGEETQYF. CDR3 in DNA: TGCAGCTCCTCGGACAGGGGGGAAGAGACCCAGTACTTC.

The chain combines TRBV12-3 or TRBV12-4 with TRBJ2-3; no firm D call. V lost 6 bases, J lost 7 bases, and 14 bases lay in between. The CDR3 runs to 13 residues. The CDR3 spells CASSRTPGHTQYF. For the CDR3, the DNA is TGTGCCAGCAGCAGGACCCCCGGACATACGCAGTATTTT.

CDR3 nucleotide sequence: TGTGCCAGCAGTGGCCAGGGTCGTGCTTTCTTT. This codes for CASSGQGRAFF. V gene TRBV6-5 combines with J gene TRBJ1-1, with TRBD1 as a possible D gene (5 bases). CDR1 MNHEY and CDR2 SVGAGI come from the germline V gene. V was pared by 5 bases and J by 11 bases, with 12 bases between. The CDR3 loop spans 11 amino acids.

This clonotype was seen a handful of times. The chain carries TRBV9 and TRBJ1-1; unclear D gene. Deletions cut 0 bases from V and 2 bases from J, with 14 bases between. The CDR3 is made up of 16 amino acids. Looked up from germline, CDR1 is SGDLS and CDR2 is YYNGEE. The CDR3 DNA reads as TGTGCCAGCAGCGTAGGATTCGCAAGCTTCAACACTGAAGCTTTCTTT. Translating it yields CASSVGFASFNTEAFF.

The rearrangement uses TRBV28 and TRBJ1-5; perhaps TRBD1 as D (6 bases). The CDR3 is 15 residues long. In germline, CDR1 is MDHEN, CDR2 SYDVKM. V dropped 8 bases and J dropped 4 bases, with 18 bases sitting between them. CDR3: CASYSEGRGNQPQHF. In DNA, the CDR3 is TGTGCCAGCTACAGCGAAGGCAGGGGAAATCAGCCCCAGCATTTT. The whole variable domain, filled in from reference TRBV28 and TRBJ1-5, reads DVKVTQSSRYLVKRTGEKVFLECVQDMDHENMFWYRQDPGLGLRLIYFSYDVKMKEKGDIPEGYSVSREKKERFSLILESASTNQTSMYLCASYSEGRGNQPQHFGDGTRLSIL.

This clonotype was picked up a small number of times. The chain has TRBV19 and TRBJ1-6, with a tentative D call TRBD1 (6 bases). This CDR3 contains 15 residues. CDR1 and CDR2 from the germline V gene are LNHDA and SQIVND (reference sequence). Deletions cut 8 bases from V and 5 bases from J, with 16 bases between. CDR3 DNA: TGTGCCAGTGGGAAGGGGGGACGGCATAATTCACCCCTCCACTTT. Protein: CASGKGGRHNSPLHF. Drawing the rest from reference TRBV19 and TRBJ1-6, the complete variable domain is DGGITQSPKYLFRKEGQNVTLSCEQNLNHDAMYWYRQDPGQGLRLIYYSQIVNDFQKGDIAEGYSVSREKKESFPLTVTSAQKNPTAFYLCASGKGGRHNSPLHFGNGTRLTVT.

This clonotype was observed a handful of times. The chain recombines TRBV27 with TRBJ1-4; TRBD1 matches at 9 bases. With 5 bases clipped from V and 8 bases from J, the junction kept 3 bases outside the gene matches. CDR1 is MNHEY, CDR2 SMNVEV, per germline (reference sequence). This CDR3 contains 13 residues. The CDR3 here is CASSGTGREKLFF. The CDR3 DNA reads TGTGCCAGCAGTGGGACAGGGAGGGAAAAACTGTTTTTT.

This clonotype has a handful of counts. This chain joins TRBV5-1 and TRBJ2-7, with D unresolved. V lost 1 base, J lost 6 bases, and 17 bases lay in between. The CDR3 contains 15 residues. CDR1 and CDR2 (germline): SGHRS, YFSETQ. The CDR3, as DNA: TGCGCCAGCAGCTTGTCTGTGGGGTCCGTCAGCGAGCAGTACTTC. Translating it yields CASSLSVGSVSEQYF.